This T cell receptor (beta chain) stems from a study of T cell repertoires in cytomegalovirus infection. In the study overall: From public TCR beta signatures came an indication of both CMV infection and matching HLA type. Study-wide results and limits: Clonotype analysis showed dominance of the ex vivo response by HLA-C-restricted CMV-specific TCR beta clonotypes.

Comment on this clonotype: Its specificity is unknown. One base away lies a much larger clone, so this may be a sequencing read error.

MiXCR, applied by TCRdb to the reads, yields one record per CDR3 protein. Of about 920,000 distinct CDR3 sequences listed, approximately 31% were seen once; the top ten hold about an eighth. Per germline, CDR1 SGHTA and CDR2 FQGNSA. The CDR3 sequence is 15 residues long. Sequencing used cultured CD8+ T cells from PBMCs, obtained from culture after CMV antigen stimulation. The genes are TRBV7-2 and TRBJ2-6; D is unresolved. This TCR derives from a human donor in good health (CMV status not recorded). Some clones in this sample may be carry-over from other donors' samples. CDR3 sequence: CANSPYNSGANVLTF. The CDR3 region has the DNA TGTGCCAACAGCCCTTACAACTCTGGGGCCAACGTCCTGACTTTC.